This T cell receptor beta chain originates from a study of CD8+ T cells in alopecia areata. Across the study: Treated patients were dosed with oral tofacitinib, taking 5 to 10 mg twice daily.

The V gene's germline CDR1 is ENHRY and CDR2 SYGVKD. The CDR3 covers 13 residues. Trimming left V 0 bases short and J 4 bases short, with 6 bases between. RNA extraction and reverse transcription yielded cDNA as sequencing template. Sequencing used immunoSEQ multiplex PCR; TCRdb keeps in-frame clones, though not all of them. In the table there are about 170,000 clones, about 70% of which are singletons. As part of sample collection, lesional scalp punch biopsies and peripheral blood were taken from alopecia areata patients. Details on this clone: Antigen specificity is unknown.

Study-wide points: Against the mouse data, patients shared TCRs less clearly, possibly for HLA reasons. Normal scalp showed lower clonality than lesional scalp, especially alopecia totalis/universalis.

V is TRBV10-3 and J is TRBJ2-5; tentative D call: TRBD1 (5 bases). Sequences were derived from CD8+ T cells sorted from blood, sampled at week 0. This TCR derives from a human donor with alopecia areata. The CDR3 here is CAISESQGETQYF. The CDR3 bases are TGTGCCATCAGTGAGTCCCAGGGAGAGACCCAGTACTTC.